These 2 T cell receptor beta chains came from one sample sequenced in a study of T cells in Graves' hyperthyroidism and ophthalmopathy. Amplified regions were TCR beta CDR3 sequences from RNA transcripts. Researchers ran a first-round RT-PCR on the TCR CDR3 using the HTBI primer set. MiXCR, applied by TCRdb to the multiplex PCR reads, yields one record per CDR3 protein. The sample yields over 200,000 distinct CDR3 sequences, about a sixth seen once. Sequenced material: blood. The origin of the receptors is a man between 35 and 55 years old with Graves' hyperthyroidism.

For the CDR3, the DNA is TGTGCCAGCAGCGACATGACTAGCGGGGGGCCATGGGATACGCAGTATTTT. Translation gives CASSDMTSGGPWDTQYF. The V and J genes are TRBV5-4 and TRBJ2-3; 13 bases line up with TRBD2. This CDR3 comprises 17 residues. Germline values: CDR1 SGHNT, CDR2 YYREEE (reference sequence). J was trimmed by 6 bases and V by 4 bases; bases with no gene match: 11.

This clonotype was counted many times. This sequence joins TRBV28 and TRBJ1-4; a possible D gene is TRBD1 (5 bases). This CDR3 region has 15 residues. CDR1 MDHEN and CDR2 SYDVKM come from the germline V gene. V gave up 3 bases and J gave up 5 bases, with 13 bases separating them. This chain's CDR3 is CASSLESGANEKLFF. The CDR3 bases are TGTGCCAGCAGTTTGGAGAGTGGGGCAAATGAAAAACTGTTTTTT.